This T cell receptor beta chain was retrieved from a study of vaccination and CD4 T cells after COVID-19. About the study: All convalescent patients were nasal swab PCR positive for SARS-CoV-2; several had mild and one severe disease. Post-COVID draws came a median approximately 100 days after diagnosis (range 35 to 161). Researchers treated control cultures with a CEFX pool, an HIV-1 Nef pool, or no peptide.

V lost 5 bases and J 4 bases, leaving 13 bases between the germline ends. The CDR3 contains 14 residues. Germline lookup yields CDR1 SGHDT and CDR2 YYEEEE. With the Oncomine TCR Beta short-read assay, DNA from cultured CD4+ T cells was sequenced. MiXCR, run by TCRdb on the PCR reads, gives a single entry per CDR3 protein. The sample has 15,000 to 25,000 distinct CDR3 sequences, around 42% seen once. Regarding treatment: roughly ten-day PBMC culture with coronavirus spike peptide pools or control peptides (ViraFEST assay). As for this clonotype: The antigen remains unidentified.

Sample: cultured CD4+ T cells from blood. The sequence was obtained from a human donor with COVID-19. This chain connects TRBV5-6 to TRBJ1-3; possible D gene TRBD1, 5 bases. CDR3 loop: CASSSRGEGNTIYF. DNA of the CDR3: TGTGCCAGCAGTTCAAGGGGAGAAGGAAACACCATATATTTT.